Detailed here is one T cell receptor beta chain. One end of the junction is discordant with germline, which a read error may explain. The CDR3 spans 11 residues. CDR1 is SQVTM, CDR2 ANQGSEA, per germline. Methods used by the authors: How many nucleated cells were present was estimated from reference gene primer amplification. Produced via immunoSEQ multiplex PCR; TCRdb's table is partial and in-frame only. V, J and clone size are those of that table, while D and trimming were read from the DNA. Among about 230,000 clones listed, roughly 84% were seen once. This record comes from a study of blood T cell repertoires in COVID-19. Study at large: Samples came from the United States, Italy and Spain, spanning acute and convalescent COVID-19. From T cells, B-cell-depleted T cells, or PBMCs came the material, which was cDNA or gDNA.

Sequences were obtained from peripheral blood. This chain connects TRBV29-1 to TRBJ2-7; no clear D gene. The clonotype originates from a middle-aged woman who had recovered from COVID-19. CDR3 protein: CSVEDRYEQYF. DNA for the CDR3: TGCAGCGTAGAAGACCGCTACGAGCAGTACTTC.